The sequence of this TCR beta chain was determined in a study of blood T cell repertoires in COVID-19. Clones were read by immunoSEQ multiplex PCR, and TCRdb kept only the in-frame ones, dropping some. The sample consists of about 46,000 clones, 70% to 90% of them appearing once. The sample taken for sequencing was peripheral blood. The TCR comes from a man aged 45-65 years with active COVID-19.

The CDR3 sequence: CASSGQGVAKNIQYF. The CDR3 DNA follows: TGTGCCAGCAGCGGACAGGGGGTTGCCAAAAACATTCAGTACTTC. The chain has TRBV6-5 and TRBJ2-4; 10 nucleotides line up with TRBD1. The CDR3 runs 15 residues. CDR1 is MNHEY and CDR2 is SVGAGI in the germline V gene. The V gene end was trimmed by 6 bases and the J gene end by 1 base; junction bases not matched to a gene: 3.